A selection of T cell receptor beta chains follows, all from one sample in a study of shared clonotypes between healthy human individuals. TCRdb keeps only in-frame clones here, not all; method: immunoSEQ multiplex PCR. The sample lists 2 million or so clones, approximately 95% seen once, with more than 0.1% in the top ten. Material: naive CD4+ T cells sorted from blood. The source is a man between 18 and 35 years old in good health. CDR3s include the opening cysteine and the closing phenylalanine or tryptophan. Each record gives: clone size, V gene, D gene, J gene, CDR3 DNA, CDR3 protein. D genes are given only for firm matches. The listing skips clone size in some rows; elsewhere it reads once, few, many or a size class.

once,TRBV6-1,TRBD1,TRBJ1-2,TGTGCCAGCAGTTTCCCGGGACAGGGTTACGGCTACACCTTC,CASSFPGQGYGYTF
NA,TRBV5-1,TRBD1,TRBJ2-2,TGCGCCAGCAGCAGCCAAGGACAGGGGGCCGCCGGGGAGCTGTTTTTT,CASSSQGQGAAGELFF
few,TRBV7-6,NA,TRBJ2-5,TGTGCCAGCAGCTTAGCTTTGGAGACCCAGTACTTC,CASSLALETQYF
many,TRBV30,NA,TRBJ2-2,TGTGCCTGGAGTGGCGGGGAGAACACCGGGGAGCTGTTTTTT,CAWSGGENTGELFF
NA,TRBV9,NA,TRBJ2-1,TGTGCCAGCAGCGTCTCCGGGGAAACCTACAATGAGCAGTTCTTC,CASSVSGETYNEQFF
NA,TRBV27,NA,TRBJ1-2,TGTGCCAGCAGTCCTATAGGGGTAATTAACTATGGCTACACCTTC,CASSPIGVINYGYTF
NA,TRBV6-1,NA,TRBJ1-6,TGTGCCAGCAGTGAAGGGGGAAGCAATTCACCCCTCCACTTT,CASSEGGSNSPLHF
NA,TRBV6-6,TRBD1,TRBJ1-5,TGTGCCAGCAACCAGGGGGCCAATCAGCCCCAGCATTTT,CASNQGANQPQHF
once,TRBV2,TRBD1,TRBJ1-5,TGTGCCAGCATTCCAAGACAGGGAAGTAATCAGCCCCAGCATTTT,CASIPRQGSNQPQHF
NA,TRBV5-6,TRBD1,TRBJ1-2,TGTGCCAGCAGCAAGGACAGGGGGAACTATGGCTACACCTTC,CASSKDRGNYGYTF
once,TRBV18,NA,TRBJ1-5,TGTGCCAGCTCACCAATAGGTGATAGCAATCAGCCCCAGCATTTT,CASSPIGDSNQPQHF
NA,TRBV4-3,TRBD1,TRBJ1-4,TGCGCCAGCAGCCAAGAGCGAGGACAGGGAAATGAAAAACTGTTTTTT,CASSQERGQGNEKLFF
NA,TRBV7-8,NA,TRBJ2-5,TGTGCCAGCAGCCTTCCGGGACTGGTAAAAGAGACCCAGTACTTC,CASSLPGLVKETQYF
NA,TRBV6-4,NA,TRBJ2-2,TGTGCCAGCAGTGTACAGGGAACCGGGGAGCTGTTTTTT,CASSVQGTGELFF
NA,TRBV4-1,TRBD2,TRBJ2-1,TGCGCCAGCAGCCAAGTTCAGCGGGGATCCTACAATGAGCAGTTCTTC,CASSQVQRGSYNEQFF
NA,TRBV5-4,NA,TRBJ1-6,TGTGCCAGCAGCTTTCGGTCTGCACCGGCTCCTAGTAATTCACCCCTCCACTTT,CASSFRSAPAPSNSPLHF
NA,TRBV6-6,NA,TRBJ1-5,TGTGCCAGCAGTTATATGCCTGACAATCAGCCCCAGCATTTT,CASSYMPDNQPQHF
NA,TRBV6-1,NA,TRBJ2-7,TGTGCCAGCACCAGGCATGCGGCCTACGAGCAGTACTTC,CASTRHAAYEQYF
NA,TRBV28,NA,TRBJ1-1,TGTGCCAGCAGTTTGCGGGACACCATGAACACTGAAGCTTTCTTT,CASSLRDTMNTEAFF
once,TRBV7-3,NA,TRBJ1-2,TGTGCCAGCAGCGTGACAGGAAACTATGGCTACACCTTC,CASSVTGNYGYTF
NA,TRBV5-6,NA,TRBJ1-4,TGTGCCAGCAGCTTGGCAGGGCTTGGGGAAAAACTGTTTTTT,CASSLAGLGEKLFF
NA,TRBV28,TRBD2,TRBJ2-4,TGTGCCAGCAGTGGCTCTAGCGGGGAAGCCAAAAACATTCAGTACTTC,CASSGSSGEAKNIQYF
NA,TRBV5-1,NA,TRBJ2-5,TGCGCCAGCAGGATTGAAGGGGGGCCTCAAGAGACCCAGTACTTC,CASRIEGGPQETQYF
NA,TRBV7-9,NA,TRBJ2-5,TGTGCCAGCAGCCCGACAGGGACTTTCGGGACCCAGTACTTC,CASSPTGTFGTQYF
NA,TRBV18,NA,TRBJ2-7,TGTGCCAGCTCGAATGTGAGGGTCCAGGGAAATGACGAGCAGTACTTC,CASSNVRVQGNDEQYF